This T cell receptor beta chain was obtained from a study of metastatic and nonmetastatic thyroid tumors. The study, taken as a whole, reports: Versus benign nodules, malignant thyroid tumors reportedly had significantly higher TCR beta diversity, in blood and tumor.

CDR3 length: 20 residues. Trimming cost V 3 bases and J 0 bases, with 27 bases left between them. Germline CDR1 LGHNA, CDR2 YNFKEQ. As processed by the authors: Variation in CDR3 across clinicopathological groups served as the basis for constructing a distant-metastasis classifier in papillary thyroid cancer. TCRdb re-analyzed the PCR reads through MiXCR. These V and J calls rely on TCRdb rather than the paper's analysis. Of about 40,000 clones listed, approximately 10% are singletons. No treatment of any kind had been given to any patient before thyroid surgery. This clone showed up many times. Its antigen is undetermined.

The sequence came from a female donor with papillary thyroid cancer or a benign thyroid nodule (not recorded which). Some clones in this sample may be carry-over from other donors' samples. Sequenced material: blood. The J gene is TRBJ2-7, the V gene TRBV4-2; a possible D gene is TRBD2 (7 bases). The CDR3 is CASSHLRGREIWAFSYEQYF. The CDR3 DNA reads as TGTGCCAGCAGCCACCTCCGGGGGCGGGAGATTTGGGCCTTCTCCTACGAGCAGTACTTC.